Below, one TCR beta chain is given with its context. A junction end diverges from the germline sequence, so it may reflect a read error. This sample was taken from a study of OX40 agonist ivuxolimab in advanced cancers. Study-wide context: Patients were roughly 81% male with ages about 23 to 80, mean 60.

On cycle 4 day 1 and cycle 7 day 1, as well as at baseline, blood was sampled. Generated by immunoSEQ multiplex PCR, the TCRdb table keeps only in-frame clones and is missing some. The sample shows around 70,000 clones, around four fifths of them seen only once. CDR3 length: 15 amino acids. The V gene's germline CDR1 is ENHRY and CDR2 SYGVKD. The source was CD4+ or CD8+ T cells sorted from blood, collected in a trial of the OX40 agonist ivuxolimab. The clonotype originates from an adult with an advanced solid tumor such as melanoma, head and neck, liver or kidney cancer. The J gene is TRBJ2-7, the V gene TRBV10-3; D may be TRBD1 (7 bases). CDR3 DNA sequence: TGTGCCATCAGCCCTTCGGGGGACAGTTCTTACGCGCAGTACTTC. This encodes CAISPSGDSSYAQYF.